The TCR beta chain under discussion was sequenced for a study of cytomegalovirus exposure and HLA in healthy donors. Nominally healthy donors were sampled, though unrecorded immune exposures were likely. Study-level points and caveats: A previous analysis found most TCR beta V segments productive roughly 87% or roughly 30% of the time. A missense variant in DCLRE1C was later tied to TCR beta V- and J-gene trimming.

Both 60 Vbeta primers and 13 Jbeta primers went into the PCR. The data were produced by immunoSEQ multiplex PCR, yet TCRdb's version contains in-frame clones alone and is incomplete. The table includes about 170,000 clones, almost 80% detected once. Germline V gives CDR1 SQVTM, CDR2 ANQGSEA. Losses at the gene ends were 1 base for V and 0 bases for J; bases not matched to a gene: 7. The CDR3 has 17 residues. About this clone: Its antigen remains unidentified.

The sequencing input was PBMCs. The clonotype originates from a woman between 50 and 59 years old in good health and CMV-seropositive. The chain has TRBV29-1 and TRBJ1-2, with 11 bases aligning to TRBD1. The CDR3 is CSVEGTDRGLANYGYTF. Here the CDR3 DNA reads TGCAGCGTTGAAGGGACGGACAGGGGGCTAGCTAACTATGGCTACACCTTC.